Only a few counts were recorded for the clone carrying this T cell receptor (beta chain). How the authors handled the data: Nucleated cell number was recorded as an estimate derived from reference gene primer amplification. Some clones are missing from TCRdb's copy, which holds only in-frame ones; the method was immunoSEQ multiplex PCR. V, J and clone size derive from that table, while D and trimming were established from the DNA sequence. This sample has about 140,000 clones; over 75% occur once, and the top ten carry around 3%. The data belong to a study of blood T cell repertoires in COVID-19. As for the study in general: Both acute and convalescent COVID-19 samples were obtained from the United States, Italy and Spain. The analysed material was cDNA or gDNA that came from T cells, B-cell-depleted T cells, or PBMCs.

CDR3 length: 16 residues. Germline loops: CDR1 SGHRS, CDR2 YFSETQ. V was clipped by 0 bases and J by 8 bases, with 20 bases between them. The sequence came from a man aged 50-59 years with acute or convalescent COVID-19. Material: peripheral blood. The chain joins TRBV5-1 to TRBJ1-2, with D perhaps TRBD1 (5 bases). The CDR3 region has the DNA TGCGCCAGCAGCTTGGCCTTACAGGCCTCTGATGTCGGCTACACCTTC. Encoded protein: CASSLALQASDVGYTF.